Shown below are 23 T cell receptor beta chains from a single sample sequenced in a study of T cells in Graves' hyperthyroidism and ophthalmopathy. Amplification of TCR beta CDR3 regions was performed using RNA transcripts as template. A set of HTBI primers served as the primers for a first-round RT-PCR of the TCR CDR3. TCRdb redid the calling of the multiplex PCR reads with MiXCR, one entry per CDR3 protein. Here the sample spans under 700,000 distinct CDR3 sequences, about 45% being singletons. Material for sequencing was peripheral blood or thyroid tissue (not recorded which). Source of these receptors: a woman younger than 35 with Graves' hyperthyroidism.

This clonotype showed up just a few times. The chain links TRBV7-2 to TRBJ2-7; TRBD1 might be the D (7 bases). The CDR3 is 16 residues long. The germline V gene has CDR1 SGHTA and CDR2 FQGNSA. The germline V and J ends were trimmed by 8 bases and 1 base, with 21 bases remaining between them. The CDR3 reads CASSLRGTADSYEQYF. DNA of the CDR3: TGTGCCAGCTCACTACGCGGGACAGCCGATTCCTACGAGCAGTACTTC.

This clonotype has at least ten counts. The CDR3: CASSSPLYEQYF. The CDR3 DNA reads as TGTGCCAGCAGCTCACCACTCTACGAGCAGTACTTC. J is TRBJ2-7 and V is TRBV7-9; D unclear. CDR3 size: 12 residues. V gave up 4 bases and J gave up 3 bases, with 7 bases separating them. Germline values: CDR1 SEHNR, CDR2 FQNEAQ (reference sequence).

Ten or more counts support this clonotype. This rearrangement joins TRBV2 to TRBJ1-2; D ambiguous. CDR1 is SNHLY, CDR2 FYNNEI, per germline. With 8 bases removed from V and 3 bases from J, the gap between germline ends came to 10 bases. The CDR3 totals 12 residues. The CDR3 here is CASGREDYGYTF. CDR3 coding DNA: TGTGCCAGCGGTAGGGAAGACTATGGCTACACCTTC.

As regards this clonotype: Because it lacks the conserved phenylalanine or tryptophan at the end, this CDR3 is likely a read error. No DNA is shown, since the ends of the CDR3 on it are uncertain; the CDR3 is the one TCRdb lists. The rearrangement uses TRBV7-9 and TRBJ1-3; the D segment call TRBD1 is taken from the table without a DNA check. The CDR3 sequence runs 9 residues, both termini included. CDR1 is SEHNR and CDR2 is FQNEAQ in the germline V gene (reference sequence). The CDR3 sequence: CASSSDRGL.

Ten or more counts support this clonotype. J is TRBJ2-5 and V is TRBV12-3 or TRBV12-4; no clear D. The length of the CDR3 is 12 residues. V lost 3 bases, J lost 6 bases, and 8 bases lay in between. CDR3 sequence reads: CASSLYRQTQYF. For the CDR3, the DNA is TGTGCCAGCAGTTTGTACAGACAGACCCAGTACTTC.

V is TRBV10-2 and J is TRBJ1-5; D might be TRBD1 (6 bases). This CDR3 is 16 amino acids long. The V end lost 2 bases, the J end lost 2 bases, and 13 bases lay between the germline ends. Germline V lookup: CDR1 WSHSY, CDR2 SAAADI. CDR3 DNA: TGCGCCAGCAGTGAGACAGGGAACGAAGGCAATCAGCCCCAGCATTTT. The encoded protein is CASSETGNEGNQPQHF.

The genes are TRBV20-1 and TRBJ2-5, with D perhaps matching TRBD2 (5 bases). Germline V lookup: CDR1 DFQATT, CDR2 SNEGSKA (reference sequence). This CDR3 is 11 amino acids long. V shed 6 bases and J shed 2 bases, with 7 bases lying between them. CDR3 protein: CSAPGQETQYF. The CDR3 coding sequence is TGCAGTGCCCCGGGACAAGAGACCCAGTACTTC.

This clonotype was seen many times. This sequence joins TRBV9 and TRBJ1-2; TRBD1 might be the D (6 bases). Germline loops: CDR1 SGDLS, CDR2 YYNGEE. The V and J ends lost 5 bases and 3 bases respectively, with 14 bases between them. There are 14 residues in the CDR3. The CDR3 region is CASSGGREHYGYTF. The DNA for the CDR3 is TGTGCCAGCAGTGGGGGCCGGGAGCACTATGGCTACACCTTC.

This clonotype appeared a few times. CDR3 nucleotide sequence: TGTGCCAGCAGCCCCCCTGGGGAGCTGTTTTTT. Residues: CASSPPGELFF. The rearrangement uses TRBV7-9 and TRBJ2-2; no clear D. The CDR3 is 11 amino acids. Germline CDR1 reads SEHNR; CDR2 reads FQNEAQ (reference sequence). The ends were cut back, 5 bases at V and 8 bases at J, with 6 bases in the middle.

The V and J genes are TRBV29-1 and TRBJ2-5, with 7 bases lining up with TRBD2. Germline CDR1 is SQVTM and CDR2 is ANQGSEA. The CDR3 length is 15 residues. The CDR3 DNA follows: TGCACTACCCGGGGAGGGAGGCCCGGCCAAGAGACCCAGTACTTC. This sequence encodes CTTRGGRPGQETQYF. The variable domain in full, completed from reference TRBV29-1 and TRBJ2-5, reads SAVISQKPSRDICQRGTSLTIQCQVDSQVTMMFWYRQQPGQSLTLIATANQGSEATYESGFVIDKFPISRPNLTFSTLTVSNMSPEDSSIYLCTTRGGRPGQETQYFGPGTRLLVL.

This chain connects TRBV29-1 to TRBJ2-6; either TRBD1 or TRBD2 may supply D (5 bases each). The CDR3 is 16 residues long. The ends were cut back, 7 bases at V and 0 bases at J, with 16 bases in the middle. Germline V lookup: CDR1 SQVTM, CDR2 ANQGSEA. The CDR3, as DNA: TGCAGCGCAGCCCCTGGGGGAACCTCTGGGGCCAACGTCCTGACTTTC. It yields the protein CSAAPGGTSGANVLTF.

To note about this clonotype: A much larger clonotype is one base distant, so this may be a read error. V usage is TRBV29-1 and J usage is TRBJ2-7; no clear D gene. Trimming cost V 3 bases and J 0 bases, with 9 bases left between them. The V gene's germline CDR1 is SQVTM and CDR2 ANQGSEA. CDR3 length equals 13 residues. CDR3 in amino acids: CSVDWTGSYEQYF. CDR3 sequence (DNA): TGCAGCGTTGACTGGACGGGCTCCTACGAGCAGTACTTC.

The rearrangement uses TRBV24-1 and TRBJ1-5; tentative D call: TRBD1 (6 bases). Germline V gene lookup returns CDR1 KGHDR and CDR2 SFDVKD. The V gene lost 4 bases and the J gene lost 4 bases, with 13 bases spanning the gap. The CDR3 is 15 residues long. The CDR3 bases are TGTGCCACCAGTGACCGAGGGGGGAGGAATCAGCCCCAGCATTTT. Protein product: CATSDRGGRNQPQHF.

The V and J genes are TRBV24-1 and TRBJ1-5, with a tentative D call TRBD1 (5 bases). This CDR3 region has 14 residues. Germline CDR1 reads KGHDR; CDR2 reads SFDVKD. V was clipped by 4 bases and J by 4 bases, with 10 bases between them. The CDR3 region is CATSDLGQNQPQHF. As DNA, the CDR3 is TGTGCCACCAGTGACCTGGGGCAGAATCAGCCCCAGCATTTT.

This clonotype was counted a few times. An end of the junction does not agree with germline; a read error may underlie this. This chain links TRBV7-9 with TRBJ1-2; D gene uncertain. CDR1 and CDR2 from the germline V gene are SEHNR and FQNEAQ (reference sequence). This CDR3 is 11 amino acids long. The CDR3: CANSTQELHTF. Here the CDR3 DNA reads TGTGCCAACAGCACCCAGGAGTTACACACCTTC.

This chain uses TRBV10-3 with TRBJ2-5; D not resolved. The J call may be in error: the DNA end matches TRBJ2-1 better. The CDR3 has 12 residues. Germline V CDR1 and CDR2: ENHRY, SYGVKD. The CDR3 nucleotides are TGTGCCATCAGTGAGGGGTACGATGAGCAGTTCTTC. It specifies CAISEGYDEQFF.

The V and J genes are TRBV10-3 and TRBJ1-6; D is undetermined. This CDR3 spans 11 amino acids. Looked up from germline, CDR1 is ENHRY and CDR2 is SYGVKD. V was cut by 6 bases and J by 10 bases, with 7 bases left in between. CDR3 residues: CAISDGSPLHF. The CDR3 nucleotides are TGTGCCATCAGCGACGGCTCACCCCTCCACTTT.

CDR3 in amino acids: CASRREIDQPQHF. DNA for the CDR3: TGTGCCAGCAGGAGGGAAATCGATCAGCCCCAGCATTTT. This sequence joins TRBV10-3 and TRBJ1-5; D call uncertain. Trimming took 10 bases from V and 5 from J, leaving 15 bases between them. The germline V gene encodes CDR1 ENHRY and CDR2 SYGVKD. The CDR3 extends over 13 amino acids.

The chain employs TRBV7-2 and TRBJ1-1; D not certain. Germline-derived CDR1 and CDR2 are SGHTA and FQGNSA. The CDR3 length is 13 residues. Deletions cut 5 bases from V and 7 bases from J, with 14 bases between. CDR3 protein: CASSTQRVIEAFF. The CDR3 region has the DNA TGTGCCAGCAGCACACAGAGGGTGATTGAAGCTTTCTTT.

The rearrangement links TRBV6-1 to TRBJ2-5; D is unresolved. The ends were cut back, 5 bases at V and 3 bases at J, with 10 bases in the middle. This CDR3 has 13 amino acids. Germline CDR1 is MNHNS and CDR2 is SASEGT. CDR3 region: CASSSPQEETQYF. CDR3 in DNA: TGTGCCAGCAGTTCTCCCCAGGAAGAGACCCAGTACTTC.

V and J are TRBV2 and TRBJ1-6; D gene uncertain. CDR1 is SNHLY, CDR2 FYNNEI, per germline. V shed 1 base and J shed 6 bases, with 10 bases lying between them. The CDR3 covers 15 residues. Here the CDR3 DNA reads TGTGCCAGCAGTGAAGGGGCAGGCACTAATTCACCCCTCCACTTT. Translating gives CASSEGAGTNSPLHF.

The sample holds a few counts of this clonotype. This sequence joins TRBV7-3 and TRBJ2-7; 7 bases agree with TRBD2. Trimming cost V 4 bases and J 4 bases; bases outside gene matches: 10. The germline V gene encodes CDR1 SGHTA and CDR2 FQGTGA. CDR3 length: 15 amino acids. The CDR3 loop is CASSYGLGGKYEQYF. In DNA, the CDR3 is TGTGCCAGCAGCTACGGACTAGGTGGAAAGTACGAGCAGTACTTC.

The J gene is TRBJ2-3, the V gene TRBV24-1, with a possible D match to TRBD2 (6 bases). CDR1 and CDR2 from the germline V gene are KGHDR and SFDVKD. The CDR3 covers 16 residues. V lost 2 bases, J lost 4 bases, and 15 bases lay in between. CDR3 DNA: TGTGCCACCAGTGATTCCGCCGGGACTGGGGCAGATACGCAGTATTTT. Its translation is CATSDSAGTGADTQYF.